Following are 21 T cell receptor beta chains from one sample sequenced in a study of cytomegalovirus exposure and HLA in healthy donors. The PCR ran on 60 Vbeta and 13 Jbeta primers. This table comes from immunoSEQ multiplex PCR, and its TCRdb copy is limited to in-frame clones, with some not included. The table has more than 130,000 clones, about 78% seen once. The specimen sequenced was PBMCs. The receptors originated from a man aged 18-30 years in good health and CMV-seronegative.

This clone has just one count. The gene calls are TRBV30 and TRBJ2-5; perhaps TRBD2 as D (6 bases). The J call could be wrong; TRBJ2-7 is a better fit for the DNA end. Germline V gene sequence: CDR1 GTSNPN, CDR2 SVGIG (reference sequence). CDR3 size: 14 residues. CDR3 in amino acids: CAWSMDGSSYEQYF. The DNA for the CDR3 is TGTGCCTGGAGTATGGACGGGAGCTCCTACGAGCAGTACTTC.

The rearrangement joins TRBV4-2 to TRBJ2-5; 7 nucleotides match TRBD2. Unmatched junction bases numbered 9, after V lost 0 bases and J lost 2 bases. This CDR3 has 17 amino acids. Germline CDR1 and CDR2: LGHNA and YNFKEQ. CDR3 nucleotide sequence: TGTGCCAGCAGCCAAGATGGACCGGGGGGACTACAAGAGACCCAGTACTTC. This gives the protein CASSQDGPGGLQETQYF.

The CDR3, as DNA: TGTGCCAGCAGTTTATCCGGGGGGGGCTATCCGCCCCAGCATTTT. Translation gives CASSLSGGGYPPQHF. The chain recombines TRBV28 with TRBJ1-5, with D perhaps TRBD1 (6 bases). Germline V gene sequence: CDR1 MDHEN, CDR2 SYDVKM. The CDR3 loop spans 15 amino acids. Trimming pared 1 base from V and 9 bases from J, leaving 16 bases between.

The CDR3 loop reads CASSSLRAGGAQETQYF. CDR3 nucleotide sequence: TGTGCCAGCAGTTCGCTAAGAGCGGGAGGGGCCCAAGAGACCCAGTACTTC. V usage is TRBV28 and J usage is TRBJ2-5; 10 bases agree with TRBD2. This CDR3 has 17 amino acids. Germline CDR1 reads MDHEN; CDR2 reads SYDVKM. V shed 4 bases, J shed 1 base, and the junction held 9 bases outside the gene matches.

This clone was seen more than once but under ten times. V and J are TRBV28 and TRBJ1-1; D gene uncertain. Germline CDR1 MDHEN, CDR2 SYDVKM. The CDR3 loop spans 14 amino acids. Trimming shortened V by 9 bases and J by 2 bases, and 16 bases separated the two germline ends. This CDR3 reads CASGPEQRNTEAFF. The DNA of the CDR3 is TGTGCCAGTGGGCCGGAACAGAGAAACACTGAAGCTTTCTTT.

The chain recombines TRBV28 with TRBJ2-7; TRBD1 aligns across 7 bases. In germline, CDR1 is MDHEN, CDR2 SYDVKM. Trimming removed 4 bases from V and 2 bases from J; junction bases left unmatched: 5. The CDR3 spans 14 residues. CDR3: CASSSTGTAYEQYF. Written as DNA, the CDR3 is TGTGCCAGCAGTTCAACCGGGACAGCCTACGAGCAGTACTTC.

The J gene is TRBJ2-5, the V gene TRBV27; 11 positions match TRBD1. CDR3 size: 15 residues. V lost 8 bases to trimming and J lost 3 bases; unmatched junction nucleotides: 8. The germline gives CDR1 MNHEY, CDR2 SMNVEV (reference sequence). The CDR3 coding sequence is TGTGCCAGCTCTGGACAGGGGGCTGGTGAAGAGACCCAGTACTTC. Its translation: CASSGQGAGEETQYF.

This sequence joins TRBV6-5 and TRBJ2-1; 8 bases fit TRBD1. The junction had 3 bases not matched to a gene; V was cut back by 4 bases and J by 4 bases. The CDR3 covers 14 residues. Germline V gene sequence: CDR1 MNHEY, CDR2 SVGAGI. The chain's CDR3 is CASSLGQGYNEQFF. CDR3 coding DNA: TGTGCCAGCAGTTTAGGACAGGGATACAATGAGCAGTTCTTC.

This clone appeared once. The V gene is TRBV9, the J gene TRBJ2-2; D may be TRBD2 (5 bases). The CDR3 has 17 residues. Trimming stripped 0 bases from V and 4 bases from J, with 16 bases between. CDR1 and CDR2 from the germline V gene are SGDLS and YYNGEE. The CDR3 reads CASSVASLPSGTGELFF. The CDR3 DNA is TGTGCCAGCAGCGTAGCTAGTTTACCCAGCGGCACCGGGGAGCTGTTTTTT.

The chain carries TRBV4-2 and TRBJ2-1; TRBD2 matches at 9 bases. This CDR3 spans 16 amino acids. CDR1 LGHNA and CDR2 YNFKEQ come from the germline V gene. V lost 2 bases to trimming and J lost 9 bases; unmatched junction nucleotides: 11. The CDR3 loop is CASSQNTAGGLGEQFF. CDR3 in DNA: TGTGCCAGCAGCCAAAACACAGCGGGGGGACTAGGTGAGCAGTTCTTC.

The chain has TRBV29-1 and TRBJ1-1, with 7 nucleotides matching TRBD1. Germline CDR1 and CDR2: SQVTM and ANQGSEA. There are 16 residues in the CDR3. V trimming: 6 bases; J trimming: 0 bases; junction bases outside the gene matches: 13. The CDR3 bases are TGCAGCGTCCTAGGGGGCCGGTCGGACATGAACACTGAAGCTTTCTTT. This sequence encodes CSVLGGRSDMNTEAFF.

The rearrangement uses TRBV4-1 and TRBJ2-5, with D tentatively TRBD2 (6 bases). The V gene's germline CDR1 is MGHRA and CDR2 YSYEKL. V was cut by 1 base and J by 6 bases, with 21 bases left in between. This CDR3 contains 17 residues. The CDR3 DNA follows: TGCGCCAGCAGCCAAGGGCCCTCGGGGGAAATTCGACAGACCCAGTACTTC. Protein product: CASSQGPSGEIRQTQYF.

This clone was found a few times. The CDR3 nucleotides are TGTGCAGCGGAGCCCCTGGACAGGGTTTCCGAGCAGTACTTC. Protein sequence: CAAEPLDRVSEQYF. J is TRBJ2-5 and V is TRBV6-1; 8 bases align to TRBD1. The J call is uncertain, as TRBJ2-7 better fits the DNA end. The CDR3 covers 14 residues. Looked up from germline, CDR1 is MNHNS and CDR2 is SASEGT.

This chain joins TRBV9 and TRBJ2-3; the D gene is possibly TRBD2 (6 bases). The CDR3 runs 16 residues. Germline CDR1 reads SGDLS; CDR2 reads YYNGEE. V shed 0 bases and J shed 0 bases, with 11 bases lying between them. DNA for the CDR3: TGTGCCAGCAGCGTAGCCCCAAGCGGGAGCACAGATACGCAGTATTTT. This gives the protein CASSVAPSGSTDTQYF.

The chain uses TRBV11-2 and TRBJ2-4; 9 bases are a match to TRBD1. In germline, CDR1 is SGHAT, CDR2 FQNNGV. This CDR3 contains 15 residues. V lost 0 bases and J lost 8; bases outside the gene matches: 5. CDR3 in amino acids: CASSLDPDRGDIQYF. The CDR3 nucleotides are TGTGCCAGCAGCTTAGACCCGGACAGGGGAGACATTCAGTACTTC. Full variable domain (outside the CDR3, taken from reference TRBV11-2 and TRBJ2-4): EAGVAQSPRYKIIEKRQSVAFWCNPISGHATLYWYQQILGQGPKLLIQFQNNGVVDDSQLPKDRFSAERLKGVDSTLKIQPAKLEDSAVYLCASSLDPDRGDIQYFGAGTRLSVL.

The chain links TRBV28 to TRBJ2-7; 9 positions match TRBD1. V gave up 3 bases and J gave up 4 bases; unmatched junction bases: 13. Germline lookup yields CDR1 MDHEN and CDR2 SYDVKM. This CDR3 has 17 residues. For the CDR3, the DNA is TGTGCCAGCAGTTTTCTTCTCGGACAGGGGCGGGGGTACGAGCAGTACTTC. Translated, it gives CASSFLLGQGRGYEQYF.

The chain links TRBV13 to TRBJ2-3, with TRBD2 matching 8 bases. Germline-derived CDR1 and CDR2 are PRHDT and FYEKMQ (reference sequence). This CDR3 comprises 17 residues. V trimming: 2 bases; J trimming: 1 base; junction bases outside the gene matches: 8. Here the CDR3 reads CASSLFPGGPRTDTQYF. The CDR3 DNA follows: TGTGCCAGCAGCTTATTTCCGGGGGGGCCTCGCACAGATACGCAGTATTTT.

The chain joins TRBV7-2 to TRBJ2-3; unclear D gene. This CDR3 comprises 16 residues. Deletions cut 0 bases from V and 2 bases from J, with 12 bases between. Germline values: CDR1 SGHTA, CDR2 FQGNSA. DNA for the CDR3: TGTGCCAGCAGCTTAGCGCCGGCAGGCAACACAGATACGCAGTATTTT. Translation gives CASSLAPAGNTDTQYF.

V gene TRBV9 combines with J gene TRBJ1-2; D ambiguous. Trimming shortened V by 4 bases and J by 6 bases, and 13 bases separated the two germline ends. This CDR3 spans 13 amino acids. The germline V gene encodes CDR1 SGDLS and CDR2 YYNGEE. CDR3 sequence reads: CASSLRGGHGYTF. The CDR3 nucleotides read TGTGCCAGCAGCCTTCGCGGAGGGCATGGCTACACCTTC.

The V and J genes are TRBV29-1 and TRBJ2-7, with a weak D call TRBD2 (6 bases). This CDR3 has 13 residues. Germline V lookup: CDR1 SQVTM, CDR2 ANQGSEA. V lost 7 bases and J 5 bases, leaving 18 bases between the germline ends. In DNA form, the CDR3 reads TGCAGCGCCTGGAGGGGCAGGGAAGACGAGCAGTACTTC. Residues: CSAWRGREDEQYF.

The V call is TRBV19, the J call TRBJ1-1, with 7 bases that match TRBD1. The length of the CDR3 is 16 residues. Germline-derived CDR1 and CDR2 are LNHDA and SQIVND (reference sequence). J was trimmed by 0 bases and V by 3 bases; bases with no gene match: 7. The CDR3 DNA sequence: TGTGCCAGTAGTATCCCTCTACAGGGGATGAACACTGAAGCTTTCTTT. Translating gives CASSIPLQGMNTEAFF.